This note documents a single TCR beta chain sequence. Antigen: not known. The assay was immunoSEQ multiplex PCR, and TCRdb's table has in-frame clones only and misses some. The sample carries about 77,000 clones, less than 85% recorded once. This sample was included in a study of radiotherapy plus CTLA-4 blockade in lung cancer. Study as a whole: For approximately 19% of patients, objective responses occurred, and about 33% had disease control.

General observations from the study: An expansion of tumor-derived TCR clones occurred in blood after radiotherapy plus ipilimumab. Among reported predictors of response, early blood T cell clone dynamics with interferon-beta performed best.

CDR1 is SGHNT, CDR2 YENEEA, per germline. The CDR3 sequence is 13 residues long. Trimming left V 4 bases short and J 3 bases short, with 6 bases between. Chemo-refractory metastatic non-small-cell lung cancer patients received focal radiation with ipilimumab CTLA-4 blockade. Source: peripheral blood, taken from a patient treated with radiotherapy plus ipilimumab. V is TRBV11-3 and J is TRBJ2-2; D gene unclear. This receptor was obtained from a human donor with non-small cell lung cancer whose response to radiotherapy plus ipilimumab could not be evaluated. The CDR3 bases are TGTGCCAGCAGCTCGAGAGACACCGGGGAGCTGTTTTTT. Encoded protein: CASSSRDTGELFF. Looking up the rest from reference TRBV11-3 and TRBJ2-2 gives the full variable domain: EAGVVQSPRYKIIEKKQPVAFWCNPISGHNTLYWYLQNLGQGPELLIRYENEEAVDDSQLPKDRFSAERLKGVDSTLKIQPAELGDSAVYLCASSSRDTGELFFGEGSRLTVL.